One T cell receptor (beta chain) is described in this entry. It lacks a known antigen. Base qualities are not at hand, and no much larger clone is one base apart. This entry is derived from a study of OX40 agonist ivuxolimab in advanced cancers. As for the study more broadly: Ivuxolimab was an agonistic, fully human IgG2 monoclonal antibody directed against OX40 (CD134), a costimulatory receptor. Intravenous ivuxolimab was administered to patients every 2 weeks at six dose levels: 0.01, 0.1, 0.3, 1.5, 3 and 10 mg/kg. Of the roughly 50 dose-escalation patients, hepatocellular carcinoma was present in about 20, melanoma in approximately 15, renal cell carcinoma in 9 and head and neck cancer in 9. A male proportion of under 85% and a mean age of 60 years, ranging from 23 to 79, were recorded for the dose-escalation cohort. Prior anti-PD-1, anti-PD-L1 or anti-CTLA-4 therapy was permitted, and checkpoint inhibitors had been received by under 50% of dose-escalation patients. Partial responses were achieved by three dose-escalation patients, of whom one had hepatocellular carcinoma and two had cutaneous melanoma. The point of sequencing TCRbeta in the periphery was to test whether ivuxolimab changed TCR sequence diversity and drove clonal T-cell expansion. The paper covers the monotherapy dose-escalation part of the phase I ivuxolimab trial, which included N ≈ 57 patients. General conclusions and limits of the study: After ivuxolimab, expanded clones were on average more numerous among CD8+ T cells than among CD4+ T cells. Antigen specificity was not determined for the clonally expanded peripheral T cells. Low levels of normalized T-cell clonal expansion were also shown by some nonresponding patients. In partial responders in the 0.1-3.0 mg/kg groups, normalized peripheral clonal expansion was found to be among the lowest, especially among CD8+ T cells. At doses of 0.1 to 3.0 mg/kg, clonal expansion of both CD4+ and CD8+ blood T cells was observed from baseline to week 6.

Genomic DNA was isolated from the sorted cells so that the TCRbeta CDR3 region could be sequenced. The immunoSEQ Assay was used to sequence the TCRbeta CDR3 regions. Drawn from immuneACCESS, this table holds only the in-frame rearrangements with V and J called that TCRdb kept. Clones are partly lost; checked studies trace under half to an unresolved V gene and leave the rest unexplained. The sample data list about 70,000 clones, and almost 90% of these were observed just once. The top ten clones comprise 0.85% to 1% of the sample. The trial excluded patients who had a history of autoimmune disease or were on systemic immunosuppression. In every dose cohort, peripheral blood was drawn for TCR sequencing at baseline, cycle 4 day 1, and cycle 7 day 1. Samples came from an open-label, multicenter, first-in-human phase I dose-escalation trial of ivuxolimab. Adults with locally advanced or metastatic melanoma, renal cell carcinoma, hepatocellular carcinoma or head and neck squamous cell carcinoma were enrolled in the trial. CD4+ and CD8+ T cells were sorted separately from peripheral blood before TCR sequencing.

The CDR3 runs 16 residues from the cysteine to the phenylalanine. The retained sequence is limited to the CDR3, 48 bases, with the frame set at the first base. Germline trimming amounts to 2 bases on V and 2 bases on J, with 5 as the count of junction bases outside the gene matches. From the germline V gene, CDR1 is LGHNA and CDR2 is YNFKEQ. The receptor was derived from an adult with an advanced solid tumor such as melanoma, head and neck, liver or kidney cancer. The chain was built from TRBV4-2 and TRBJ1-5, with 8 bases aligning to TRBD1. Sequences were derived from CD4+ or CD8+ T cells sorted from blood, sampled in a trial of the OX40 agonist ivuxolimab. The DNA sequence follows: TGTGCCAGCAGCCAACCAGGACAGGGAGGCAATCAGCCCCAGCATTTT. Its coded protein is CASSQPGQGGNQPQHF.